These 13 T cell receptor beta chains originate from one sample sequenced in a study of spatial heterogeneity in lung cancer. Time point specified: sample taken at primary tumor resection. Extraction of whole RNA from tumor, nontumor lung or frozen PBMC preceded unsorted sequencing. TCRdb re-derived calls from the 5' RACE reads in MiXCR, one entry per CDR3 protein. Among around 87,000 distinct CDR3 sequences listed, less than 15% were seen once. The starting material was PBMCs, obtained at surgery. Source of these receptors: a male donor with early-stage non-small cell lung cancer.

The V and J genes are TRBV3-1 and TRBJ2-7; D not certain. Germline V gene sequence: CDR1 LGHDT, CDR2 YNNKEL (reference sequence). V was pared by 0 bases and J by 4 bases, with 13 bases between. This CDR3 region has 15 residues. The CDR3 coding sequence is TGTGCCAGCAGCCAAGATGGAGCGACCTTTTACGAGCAGTACTTC. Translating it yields CASSQDGATFYEQYF.

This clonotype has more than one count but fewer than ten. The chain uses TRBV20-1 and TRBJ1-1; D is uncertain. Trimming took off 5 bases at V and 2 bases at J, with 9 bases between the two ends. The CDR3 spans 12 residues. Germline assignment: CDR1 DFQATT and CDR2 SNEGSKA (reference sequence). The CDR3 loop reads CSALTVNTEAFF. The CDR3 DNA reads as TGCAGTGCTCTGACGGTCAACACTGAAGCTTTCTTT.

In DNA, the CDR3 is TGTGCCAGCAGCTTGGTCCTTAAACGGGCCCGCCTTTCCACCTACGAGCAGTACTTC. Protein: CASSLVLKRARLSTYEQYF. The V call is TRBV11-2, the J call TRBJ2-7; no clear D. The CDR3 totals 19 residues. V was shortened by 3 bases and J by 2 bases, with 26 bases between the two germline ends. The germline gives CDR1 SGHAT, CDR2 FQNNGV.

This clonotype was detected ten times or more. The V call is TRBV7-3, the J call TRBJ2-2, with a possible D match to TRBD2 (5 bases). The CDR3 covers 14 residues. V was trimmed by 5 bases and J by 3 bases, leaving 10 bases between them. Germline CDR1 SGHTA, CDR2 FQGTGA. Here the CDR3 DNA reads TGTGCCAGCAGCATGCCCGGGGACACCGGGGAGCTGTTTTTT. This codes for CASSMPGDTGELFF.

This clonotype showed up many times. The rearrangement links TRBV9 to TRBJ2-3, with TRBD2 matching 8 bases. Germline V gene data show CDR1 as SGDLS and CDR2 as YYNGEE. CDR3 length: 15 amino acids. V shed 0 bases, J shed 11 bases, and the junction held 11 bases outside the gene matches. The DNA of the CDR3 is TGTGCCAGCAGCGTAGATGCGGGGGGCATAGAAGAGCAGTATTTT. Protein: CASSVDAGGIEEQYF.

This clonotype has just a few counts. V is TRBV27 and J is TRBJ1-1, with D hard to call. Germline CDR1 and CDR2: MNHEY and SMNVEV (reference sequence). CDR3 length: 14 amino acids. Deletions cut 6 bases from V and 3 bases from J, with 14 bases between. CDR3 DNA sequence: TGTGCCAGCAGATTGGGTTTTGAGGACACTGAAGCTTTCTTT. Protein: CASRLGFEDTEAFF.

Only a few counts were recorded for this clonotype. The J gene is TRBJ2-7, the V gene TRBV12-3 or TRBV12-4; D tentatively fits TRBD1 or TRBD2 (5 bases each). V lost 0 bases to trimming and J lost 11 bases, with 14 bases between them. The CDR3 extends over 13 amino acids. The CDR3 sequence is CASSLATVGRKYF. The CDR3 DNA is TGTGCCAGCAGTTTAGCAACGGTGGGACGGAAGTACTTC.

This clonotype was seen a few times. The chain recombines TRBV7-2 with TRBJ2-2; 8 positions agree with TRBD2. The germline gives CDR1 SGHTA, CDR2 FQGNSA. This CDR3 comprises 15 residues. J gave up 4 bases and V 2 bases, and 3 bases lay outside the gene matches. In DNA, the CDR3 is TGTGCCAGCAGCTTAACGGGAGGGGGCACCGGGGAGCTGTTTTTT. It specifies CASSLTGGGTGELFF.

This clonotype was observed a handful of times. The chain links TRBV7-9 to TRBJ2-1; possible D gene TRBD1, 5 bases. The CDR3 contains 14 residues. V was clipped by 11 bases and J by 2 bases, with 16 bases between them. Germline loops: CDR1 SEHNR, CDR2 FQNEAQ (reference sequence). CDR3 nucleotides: TGTGCCTCCGCCTCGACAGCTACCTACAATGAGCAGTTCTTC. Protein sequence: CASASTATYNEQFF.

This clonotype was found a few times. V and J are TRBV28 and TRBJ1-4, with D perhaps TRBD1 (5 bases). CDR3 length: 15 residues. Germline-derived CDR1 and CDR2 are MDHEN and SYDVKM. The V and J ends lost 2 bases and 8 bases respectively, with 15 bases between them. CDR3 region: CASSLRGAGEEKLFF. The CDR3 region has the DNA TGTGCCAGCAGTTTAAGGGGCGCTGGAGAAGAAAAACTGTTTTTT.

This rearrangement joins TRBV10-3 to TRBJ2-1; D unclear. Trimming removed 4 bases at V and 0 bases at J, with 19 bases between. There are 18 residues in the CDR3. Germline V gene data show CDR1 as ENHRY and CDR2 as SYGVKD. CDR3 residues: CAISVSNQDPGSYNEQFF. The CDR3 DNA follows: TGTGCCATCAGTGTTAGCAACCAAGACCCCGGCTCCTACAATGAGCAGTTCTTC.

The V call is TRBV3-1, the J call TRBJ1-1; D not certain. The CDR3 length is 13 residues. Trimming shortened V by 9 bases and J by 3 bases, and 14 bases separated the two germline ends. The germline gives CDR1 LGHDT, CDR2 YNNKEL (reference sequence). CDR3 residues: CASSPGFYTEAFF. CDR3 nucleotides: TGTGCCAGTAGTCCGGGGTTTTACACTGAAGCTTTCTTT.

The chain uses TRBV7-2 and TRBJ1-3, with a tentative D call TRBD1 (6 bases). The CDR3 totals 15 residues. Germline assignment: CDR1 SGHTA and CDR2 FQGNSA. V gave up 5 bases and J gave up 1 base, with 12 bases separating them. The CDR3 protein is CASSPRQGSGNTIYF. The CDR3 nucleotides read TGTGCCAGCAGCCCCAGGCAGGGGTCTGGAAACACCATATATTTT.